Shown below are 11 T cell receptor beta chains from a single sample sequenced in a study of naive and memory T cell subsets. These receptors have no identified antigens. Findings of the study overall: Naive repertoires, especially CD8, held a few larger clonotypes, possibly memory cells re-expressing CD45RA.

The beta constant-region primer was an equimolar mix of two oligonucleotides covering TRBC1 and TRBC2. The ligated cDNA underwent four PCR rounds using SP2 and nested alpha and beta constant-region primers. TCRdb reprocessed the UMI-ligation and nested PCR reads with MiXCR, giving one entry per CDR3 protein. The sample yields over 110,000 distinct CDR3 sequences, about 20% seen once. Material: naive CD8+ T cells from blood. The receptors derive from a human donor in good health.

This sequence joins TRBV27 and TRBJ1-1; 8 nucleotides agree with TRBD1. The germline V gene has CDR1 MNHEY and CDR2 SMNVEV (reference sequence). With 1 base clipped from V and 0 bases from J, the junction kept 4 bases outside the gene matches. The CDR3 is 16 amino acids. The CDR3 reads CASSLYQGALNTEAFF. DNA for the CDR3: TGTGCCAGCAGTTTATACCAGGGGGCTCTGAACACTGAAGCTTTCTTT.

In its sample, this clonotype was seen a few times. The J gene is TRBJ1-1, the V gene TRBV16; D call uncertain. V lost 1 base to trimming and J lost 1 base, with 10 bases between them. CDR1 and CDR2 from the germline V gene are KGHSY and FQNENV. This CDR3 has 15 amino acids. This CDR3 is CASSQWEDENTEAFF. CDR3 DNA: TGTGCCAGCAGCCAATGGGAAGATGAGAACACTGAAGCTTTCTTT.

This chain joins TRBV27 and TRBJ1-6; TRBD1 is a possible D gene (6 bases). V gave up 6 bases and J gave up 6 bases, with 18 bases separating them. This CDR3 spans 16 amino acids. From germline, CDR1 is MNHEY and CDR2 SMNVEV (reference sequence). DNA of the CDR3: TGTGCCAGCAGCCTAGTACAGGGTTCCATTAATTCACCCCTCCACTTT. This encodes CASSLVQGSINSPLHF.

In regard to this clonotype: No conserved phenylalanine or tryptophan is present at the end of the CDR3, so a read error is the likely explanation. No DNA is shown, since the ends of the CDR3 on it are uncertain; the CDR3 is the one TCRdb lists. V gene TRBV15 combines with J gene TRBJ1-1. The CDR3 is 14 amino acids in total, end residues counted. Per germline, CDR1 LNHNV and CDR2 YYDKDF (reference sequence). CDR3: CATSITVGATEAGG.

This clonotype was counted between two and nine times. J is TRBJ2-2 and V is TRBV10-3; D remains unclear. The CDR3 spans 13 residues. Germline CDR1 is ENHRY and CDR2 is SYGVKD. The CDR3 bases are TGTGCTACCTCGTTGGGGAACACCGGGGAGCTGTTTTTT. Its translation is CATSLGNTGELFF.

V is TRBV6-5 and J is TRBJ1-2, with 7 nucleotides matching TRBD1. CDR1 is MNHEY, CDR2 SVGAGI, per germline. The CDR3 totals 13 residues. V lost 5 bases, J lost 6 bases, and 6 bases stayed unmatched. CDR3 sequence reads: CASSSTGVDGYTF. As DNA, the CDR3 is TGTGCCAGCAGTAGTACAGGGGTGGATGGCTACACCTTC.

There are a few counts of this clonotype. CDR3 coding DNA: TGTGCCAGCAGTTTAGGCTCAGGCCTGAGCGAGCAGTACTTC. Protein: CASSLGSGLSEQYF. The chain is built from TRBV28 and TRBJ2-7; the D is unclear. CDR3 length: 14 residues. Germline CDR1 is MDHEN and CDR2 is SYDVKM. Deletions cut 2 bases from V and 6 bases from J, with 14 bases between.

This clonotype has more than one count but fewer than ten. The chain couples TRBV7-6 to TRBJ1-5; D gene uncertain. Looked up from germline, CDR1 is SGHVS and CDR2 is FNYEAQ. This CDR3 region has 16 residues. Trimming left V 5 bases short and J 0 bases short, with 14 bases between. The CDR3 spells CASSPSASNSNQPQHF. The CDR3 coding sequence is TGTGCCAGCAGCCCTAGCGCAAGCAATAGCAATCAGCCCCAGCATTTT.

The V call is TRBV19, the J call TRBJ1-1, with D maybe TRBD1 (5 bases). Germline V gene lookup returns CDR1 LNHDA and CDR2 SQIVND (reference sequence). The V end lost 7 bases, the J end lost 4 bases, and 13 bases lay between the germline ends. The CDR3 totals 13 residues. This CDR3 reads CASTPGPGTEAFF. The CDR3 bases are TGTGCCAGTACCCCAGGGCCGGGCACTGAAGCTTTCTTT.

In this sample, this clonotype turned up a few times. This chain connects TRBV7-6 to TRBJ2-3; tentative D call: TRBD2 (6 bases). The CDR3 has 15 residues. CDR1 and CDR2 from the germline V gene are SGHVS and FNYEAQ. Deletions cut 3 bases from V and 5 bases from J, with 15 bases between. The DNA for the CDR3 is TGTGCCAGCAGCTTGGGCTGGGCGGGAAAAGATACGCAGTATTTT. Residues: CASSLGWAGKDTQYF.

This clonotype was observed a few times. V gene TRBV29-1 combines with J gene TRBJ2-5, with D perhaps matching TRBD1 (6 bases). The CDR3 has 12 residues. Germline V CDR1 and CDR2: SQVTM, ANQGSEA. V was pared by 3 bases and J by 3 bases, with 8 bases between. The CDR3 reads CSVEAGEETQYF. CDR3 bases: TGCAGCGTTGAGGCAGGGGAAGAGACCCAGTACTTC. Full variable domain (rest looked up from reference TRBV29-1 and TRBJ2-5): SAVISQKPSRDICQRGTSLTIQCQVDSQVTMMFWYRQQPGQSLTLIATANQGSEATYESGFVIDKFPISRPNLTFSTLTVSNMSPEDSSIYLCSVEAGEETQYFGPGTRLLVL.